This record covers a single T cell receptor beta chain. Its antigen is not identified. Trimming shortened V by 1 base and J by 0 bases, and 15 bases separated the two germline ends. The germline gives CDR1 SGHVS, CDR2 FNYEAQ. The CDR3 sequence is 17 residues long. 60 Vbeta and 13 Jbeta primers were used in PCR. Clones were read by immunoSEQ multiplex PCR, and TCRdb kept only the in-frame ones, dropping some. This table has nearly 110,000 clones, roughly four fifths appearing once. The sample comes from a study of cytomegalovirus exposure and HLA in healthy donors. Study-level findings and limits: Follow-up analysis later connected one missense variant in DCLRE1C with trimming of TCR beta V- and J-genes. The study dropped some indistinguishable V segments, TRBV6-2 and TRBV6-3 among them. Analyzed later, most CMV-associated TCR beta chains appeared HLA-restricted.

Healthy bone marrow donors made up the donors. The sequenced material came from PBMCs. This receptor was obtained from a man aged 50 to 60 in good health and CMV-seronegative. This chain links TRBV7-6 with TRBJ1-1; D is perhaps TRBD1 (6 bases). The chain's CDR3 is CASSLVPQGPVNTEAFF. The CDR3, as DNA: TGTGCCAGCAGCTTAGTTCCCCAGGGGCCGGTGAACACTGAAGCTTTCTTT.